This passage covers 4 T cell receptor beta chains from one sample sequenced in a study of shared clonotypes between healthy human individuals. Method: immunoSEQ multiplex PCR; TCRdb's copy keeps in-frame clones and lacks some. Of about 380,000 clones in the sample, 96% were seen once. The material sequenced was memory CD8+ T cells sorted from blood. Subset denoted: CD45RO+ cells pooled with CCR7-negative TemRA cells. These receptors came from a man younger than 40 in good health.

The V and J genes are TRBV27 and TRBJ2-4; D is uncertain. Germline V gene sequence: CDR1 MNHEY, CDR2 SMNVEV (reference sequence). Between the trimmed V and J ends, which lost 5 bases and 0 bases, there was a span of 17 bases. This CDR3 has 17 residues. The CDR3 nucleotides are TGTGCCAGCAGTGGCCTCGGCACGGCCTTAGCCAAAAACATTCAGTACTTC. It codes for CASSGLGTALAKNIQYF.

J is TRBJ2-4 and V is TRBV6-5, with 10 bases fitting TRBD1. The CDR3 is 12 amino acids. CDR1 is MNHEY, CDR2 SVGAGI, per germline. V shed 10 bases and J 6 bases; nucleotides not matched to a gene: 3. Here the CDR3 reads CATRTGGNIQYF. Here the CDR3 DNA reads TGTGCCACACGGACAGGGGGAAACATTCAGTACTTC.

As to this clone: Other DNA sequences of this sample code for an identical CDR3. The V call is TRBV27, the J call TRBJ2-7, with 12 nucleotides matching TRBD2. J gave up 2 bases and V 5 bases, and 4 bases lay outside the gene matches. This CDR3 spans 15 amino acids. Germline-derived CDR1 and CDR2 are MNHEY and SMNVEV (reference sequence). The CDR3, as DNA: TGTGCCAGCAGTCTTAGACTAGCGGGAGCCTACGAGCAGTACTTC. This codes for CASSLRLAGAYEQYF.

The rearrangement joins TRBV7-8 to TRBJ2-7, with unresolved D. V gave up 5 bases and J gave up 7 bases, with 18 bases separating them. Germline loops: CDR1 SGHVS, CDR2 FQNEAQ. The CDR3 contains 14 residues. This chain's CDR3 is CASSRLSGDGEQYF. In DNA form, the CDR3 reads TGTGCCAGCAGCCGTTTGTCTGGGGATGGGGAGCAGTACTTC.